These 9 T cell receptor beta chains originate from one sample sequenced in a study of cytomegalovirus exposure and HLA in healthy donors. Primers: 60 Vbeta forward and 13 Jbeta reverse. This table comes from immunoSEQ multiplex PCR, and its TCRdb copy is limited to in-frame clones, with some not included. Among nearly 100,000 clones, around 10% were seen once, and the ten largest hold 5.1%. Sequenced input: PBMCs. These receptors were obtained from a man in his fifties or sixties in good health and CMV-seropositive.

This clone was observed a handful of times. The J gene is TRBJ2-5, the V gene TRBV2; D is perhaps TRBD2 (5 bases). V was clipped by 3 bases and J by 2 bases, with 13 bases between them. In germline, CDR1 is SNHLY, CDR2 FYNNEI. This CDR3 spans 15 amino acids. The CDR3 here is CASSDVGKYQETQYF. The CDR3 DNA follows: TGTGCCAGCAGTGACGTCGGGAAGTATCAAGAGACCCAGTACTTC.

In this sample, this clone turned up a few times. The V gene is TRBV9, the J gene TRBJ2-7; 7 bases fit TRBD1. This CDR3 has 15 amino acids. The ends lost 4 bases at V and 2 bases at J; junction bases unmatched: 9. Per germline, CDR1 SGDLS and CDR2 YYNGEE. The DNA for the CDR3 is TGTGCCAGCAGCCCGATCCGGGACAGCGCCTACGAGCAGTACTTC. This codes for CASSPIRDSAYEQYF.

There are a few counts of this clone. The chain combines TRBV20-1 with TRBJ2-7, with a weak D call TRBD1 (6 bases). Looked up from germline, CDR1 is DFQATT and CDR2 is SNEGSKA (reference sequence). The CDR3 has 11 amino acids. Trimming took off 2 bases at V and 11 bases at J, with 13 bases between the two ends. The CDR3 sequence is CSARQVSGEYF. CDR3 nucleotides: TGCAGTGCTAGACAAGTGTCAGGGGAGTACTTC.

The chain couples TRBV6-5 to TRBJ2-7; 14 bases match TRBD2. Germline CDR1 is MNHEY and CDR2 is SVGAGI. CDR3 length: 16 residues. With 0 bases clipped from V and 3 bases from J, the junction kept 1 base outside the gene matches. The CDR3 nucleotides read TGTGCCAGCAGTTACTCTGGGACTAGCGGGAGCTACGAGCAGTACTTC. Its protein is CASSYSGTSGSYEQYF.

The chain couples TRBV11-1 to TRBJ2-1, with D possibly being TRBD1 (5 bases). The germline V and J ends were trimmed by 2 bases and 0 bases, with 14 bases remaining between them. Germline CDR1 is SGHAT and CDR2 is FQDESV (reference sequence). The CDR3 totals 17 residues. In DNA form, the CDR3 reads TGTGCCAGCAGCTTATCTAGGGGATACATCTCCTACAATGAGCAGTTCTTC. Translation gives CASSLSRGYISYNEQFF.

The rearrangement joins TRBV4-1 to TRBJ1-6; 8 bases fit TRBD1. The CDR3 has 17 residues. Germline values: CDR1 MGHRA, CDR2 YSYEKL. V shed 3 bases, J shed 10 bases, and the junction held 14 bases outside the gene matches. The CDR3 DNA follows: TGCGCCAGCAGCCAGCCCACCGGACAGGGAGTAGACTCACCCCTCCACTTT. The encoded protein is CASSQPTGQGVDSPLHF.

This clone appeared a few times. The chain couples TRBV6-4 to TRBJ1-4, with 9 bases aligning to TRBD1. The CDR3 length is 19 residues. With 0 bases clipped from V and 8 bases from J, the junction kept 16 bases outside the gene matches. CDR1 and CDR2 (germline): MRHNA, SNTAGT. CDR3 sequence reads: CASSDSSTGSGTGHEKLFF. The DNA of the CDR3 is TGTGCCAGCAGTGACTCTTCGACTGGGTCCGGGACAGGGCACGAAAAACTGTTTTTT.

V usage is TRBV2 and J usage is TRBJ2-3, with 10 bases matching TRBD2. Germline V gene data show CDR1 as SNHLY and CDR2 as FYNNEI. The CDR3 has 16 residues. After removal of 6 bases from V and 0 bases from J, the junction contained 6 bases not matched to a gene. The CDR3 here is CASSAGLADSTDTQYF. The DNA for the CDR3 is TGTGCCAGCAGCGCTGGACTAGCGGACAGCACAGATACGCAGTATTTT.

V gene TRBV19 combines with J gene TRBJ2-7, with 12 bases aligning to TRBD1. The V gene end was trimmed by 3 bases and the J gene end by 7 bases; junction bases not matched to a gene: 10. The CDR3 is 16 amino acids. The V gene's germline CDR1 is LNHDA and CDR2 SQIVND (reference sequence). DNA for the CDR3: TGTGCCAGTAGTATGAATCCGGGACAGGGGGCTGGGGAGCAGTACTTC. Translating gives CASSMNPGQGAGEQYF.